The clone carrying this TCR beta chain turned up a few times. Antigen unknown. The junction departs from the called germline gene at one end, perhaps through a read error. The sample originates from a study of post-analysis software for immune sequencing data. Built from TCR beta cDNA, the libraries had unique molecular identifiers in them. TCRdb reanalysed the PCR reads using MiXCR and keeps one entry per CDR3 protein. This table holds about 430,000 distinct CDR3 sequences, approximately 39% found once. Points from the study as a whole: Those with multiple sclerosis, the patient group, showed significantly lower normalized Chao1 diversity than controls. Roughly five TRBV segments, including TRBV5-6, TRBV5-1 and TRBV20-1, were more frequent in patients than controls. Pronounced co-clustering by F measure was evident among identically batched samples.

The CDR3 consists of 14 residues. The chain uses TRBV12-3 or TRBV12-4 and TRBJ2-7, with 7 bases fitting TRBD1. Sequenced material: blood. This clonotype originated in a girl between 2 and 10 years old with multiple sclerosis. CDR3 in amino acids: CASSQGTASYKQYF. CDR3 bases: TGTGCCAGCAGTCAAGGGACAGCCTCCTACAAGCAGTACTTC.